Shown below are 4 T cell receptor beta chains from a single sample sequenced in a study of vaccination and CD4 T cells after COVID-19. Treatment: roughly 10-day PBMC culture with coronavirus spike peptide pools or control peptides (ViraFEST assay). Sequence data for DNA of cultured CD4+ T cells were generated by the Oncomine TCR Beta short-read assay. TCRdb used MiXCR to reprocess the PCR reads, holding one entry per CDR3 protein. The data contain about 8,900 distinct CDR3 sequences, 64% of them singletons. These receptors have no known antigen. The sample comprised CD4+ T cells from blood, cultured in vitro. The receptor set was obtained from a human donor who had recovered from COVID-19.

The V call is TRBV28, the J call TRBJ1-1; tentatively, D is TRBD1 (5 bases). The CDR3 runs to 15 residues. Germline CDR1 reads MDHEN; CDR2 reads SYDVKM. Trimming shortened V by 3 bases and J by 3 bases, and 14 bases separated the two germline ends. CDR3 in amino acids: CASSFGGVRDTEAFF. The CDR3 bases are TGTGCCAGCAGTTTTGGGGGGGTCCGGGACACTGAAGCTTTCTTT.

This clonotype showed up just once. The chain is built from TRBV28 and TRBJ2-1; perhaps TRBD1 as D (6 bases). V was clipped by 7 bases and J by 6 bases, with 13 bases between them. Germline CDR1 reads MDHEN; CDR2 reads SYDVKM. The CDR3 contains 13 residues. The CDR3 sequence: CASIDSRGNEQFF. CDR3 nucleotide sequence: TGTGCCAGCATTGATAGCAGGGGCAATGAGCAGTTCTTC.

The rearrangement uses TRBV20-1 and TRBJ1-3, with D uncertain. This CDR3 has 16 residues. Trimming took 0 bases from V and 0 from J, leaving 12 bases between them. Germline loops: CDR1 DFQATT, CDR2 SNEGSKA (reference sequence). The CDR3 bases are TGCAGTGCTAGAGATCGGGCCTTTCCCTCTGGAAACACCATATATTTT. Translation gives CSARDRAFPSGNTIYF.

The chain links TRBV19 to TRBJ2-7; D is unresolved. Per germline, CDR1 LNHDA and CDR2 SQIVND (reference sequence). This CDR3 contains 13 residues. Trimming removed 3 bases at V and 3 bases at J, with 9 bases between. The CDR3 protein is CASSIGHSYEQYF. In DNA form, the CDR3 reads TGTGCCAGTAGTATTGGGCACAGCTACGAGCAGTACTTC.